This entry features one TCR beta chain sequence. The data belong to a study of blood T cell repertoires in COVID-19. Germline V gene lookup returns CDR1 SGHDN and CDR2 FVKESK. Losses at the gene ends were 0 bases for V and 6 bases for J; bases not matched to a gene: 10. The CDR3 covers 18 residues. Profiling relied on immunoSEQ multiplex PCR, and the TCRdb table lists in-frame clones only, not all of them. The table has 150,000 to 200,000 clones, around 81% seen once. The sample was peripheral blood. The genes are TRBV14 and TRBJ2-3, with 12 bases identical to TRBD2. This sequence originates from a woman aged 35 to 49 with COVID-19, enrolled during active disease. The CDR3 bases are TGTGCCAGCAGCCAAGATTATGGCCTAGCGGGAGGGCCGGATACGCAGTATTTT. Encoded protein: CASSQDYGLAGGPDTQYF.